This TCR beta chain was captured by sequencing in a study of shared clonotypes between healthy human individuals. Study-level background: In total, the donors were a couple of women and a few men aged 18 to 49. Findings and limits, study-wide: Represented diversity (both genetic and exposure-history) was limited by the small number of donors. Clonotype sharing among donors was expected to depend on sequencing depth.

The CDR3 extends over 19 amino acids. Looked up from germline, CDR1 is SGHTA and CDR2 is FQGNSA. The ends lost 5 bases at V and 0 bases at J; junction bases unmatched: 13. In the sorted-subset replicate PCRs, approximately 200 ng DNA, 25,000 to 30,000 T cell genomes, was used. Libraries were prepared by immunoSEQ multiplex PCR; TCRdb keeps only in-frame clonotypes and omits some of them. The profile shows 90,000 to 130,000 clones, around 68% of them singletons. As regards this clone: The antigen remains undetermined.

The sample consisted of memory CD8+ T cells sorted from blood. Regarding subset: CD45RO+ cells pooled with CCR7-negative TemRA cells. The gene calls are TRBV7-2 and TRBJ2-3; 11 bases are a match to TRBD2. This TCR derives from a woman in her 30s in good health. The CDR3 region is CASSPHSGRALYSTDTQYF. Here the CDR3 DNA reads TGTGCCAGCAGCCCCCATAGCGGGAGGGCCCTCTATAGCACAGATACGCAGTATTTT.